This note documents a single T cell receptor (beta chain) sequence. Its antigen is not identified. The sample belongs to a study of a mutant IDH1 vaccine in newly diagnosed glioma. Study results and limitations: Pseudoprogression apparently lacked any relation to changes in top peripheral T cell clonotypes.

Time point given: week 23, last vaccination. Doses of 300 ug of mutant IDH1 20-mer peptide were given with topical imiquimod. Here immunoSEQ multiplex PCR was the method, and the copy in TCRdb shows in-frame clones only, minus some. Of 40,000 or so clones listed, about 88% are singletons. The CDR3 has 15 amino acids. Germline V gene data show CDR1 as PRHDT and CDR2 as FYEKMQ (reference sequence). V lost 0 bases to trimming and J lost 6 bases, with 15 bases between them. The clonotype was recovered from a woman younger than 30 with glioma. Some clones in this sample may be carry-over from other donors' samples. The chain couples TRBV13 to TRBJ2-7; D not certain. Sequenced here: PBMCs, sampled from a glioma patient whose treatment included an IDH1 peptide vaccine. In DNA, the CDR3 is TGTGCCAGCAGCTTAGGGCCCCGTCCCTTCCTCGAGCAGTACTTC. Translation: CASSLGPRPFLEQYF.